Sequencing of this T cell receptor beta chain was carried out in a study of vaccination and CD4 T cells after COVID-19. About the research overall: There were six male and four female convalescents, and two of them were Hispanic. Collection of post-COVID samples occurred a median about 98 days after diagnosis, spanning a range of 35 to 161. Findings of the study overall: In convalescent patients, a median around 87% of post-vaccine SARS-CoV-2-reactive clones appeared only after vaccination.

The study sequenced cultured CD4+ T cell DNA using the Oncomine TCR Beta short-read assay. Cultures of CD4+ T cells served as the source for extracting genomic DNA. MiXCR, applied by TCRdb to the PCR reads, yields one record per CDR3 protein. The sample comprises 15,000 to 17,000 distinct CDR3 sequences, roughly 73% of which are singletons, and 9.5% to 13% rests with the top ten. Germline assignment: CDR1 MGHRA and CDR2 YSYEKL. The V gene lost 0 bases and the J gene lost 0 bases, with 11 bases spanning the gap. CDR3 size: 17 residues. With respect to this clonotype: Its antigen is still unknown.

Treatment noted: approximately nine-day PBMC culture with coronavirus spike peptide pools or control peptides (ViraFEST assay). The clonotype was recovered from a human donor who had recovered from COVID-19. The rearrangement links TRBV4-1 to TRBJ2-2, with D possibly called TRBD1 or TRBD2 (6 bases each). Material: CD4+ T cells from blood, cultured in vitro. The CDR3 is CASSQDRGRANTGELFF. Written as DNA, the CDR3 is TGCGCCAGCAGCCAAGACCGGGGGCGGGCGAACACCGGGGAGCTGTTTTTT.